A selection of T cell receptor beta chains follows, all from one sample in a study of shared clonotypes between healthy human individuals. Some clones are missing from TCRdb's copy, which holds only in-frame ones; the method was immunoSEQ multiplex PCR. The sample yields 110,000 or so clones, around 71% seen once. Sequencing input: memory CD8+ T cells sorted from blood. Source of these receptors: a woman aged 25 to 45 in good health. CDR3s include the opening cysteine and the closing phenylalanine or tryptophan. The D gene is left open where the match is weak. Clone sizes are given selectively: once, few, many, or a class where the clone is expanded.

>NA|NA|TRBJ2-6|TRBV4-2
TGTGCCAGCAGCCAAGATCTGCTCTCTGGGGCCAACGTCCTGACTTTC
CASSQDLLSGANVLTF
>NA|NA|TRBJ2-3|TRBV27
TGTGCCAGCAGTTCCCTAACTAGCACAGATACGCAGTATTTT
CASSSLTSTDTQYF
>NA|NA|TRBJ1-1|TRBV28
TGTGCCAGCAGTTTATCCGGGTCAAGAGGAGGTGAAGCTTTCTTT
CASSLSGSRGGEAFF
>NA|TRBD1|TRBJ2-7|TRBV6-6
TGTGCCACCGGGACAGACCCCGGCGTGCGGTACTTC
CATGTDPGVRYF
>NA|NA|TRBJ1-2|TRBV7-6
TGTGCCAGCAGCTTAGGGCAGGGTACTGGCTACACCTTC
CASSLGQGTGYTF
>once|NA|TRBJ2-7|TRBV5-4
TGTGCCAGCAGCTCAGCTACTAGATACCCCTACGAGCAGTACTTC
CASSSATRYPYEQYF
>NA|TRBD1|TRBJ1-2|TRBV7-8
TGTGCCAGCAGCCCAACGGGGACAGGGAGGTGGGAAAACTATGGCTACACCTTC
CASSPTGTGRWENYGYTF
>NA|NA|TRBJ1-4|TRBV27
TGTGCCAGCAGCCCCGGTTGGGGCAATGAAAAACTGTTTTTT
CASSPGWGNEKLFF
>NA|TRBD1|TRBJ1-5|TRBV28
TGTGCCAGCAGGCCAACAGGGGAAAGCAATCAGCCCCAGCATTTT
CASRPTGESNQPQHF
>NA|NA|TRBJ2-1|TRBV4-1
TGCGCCAGCAGCCGGGGAGGACAGGTTGGGAGATCCTACAATGAGCAGTTCTTC
CASSRGGQVGRSYNEQFF
>NA|NA|TRBJ2-7|TRBV21-1
TGTGCCAGCAGCAAAGGGGGACAGACGTCGTCTACGCTGAACCTTGGGTACGAGATGGAGCAGTACTTC
CASSKGGQTSSTLNLGYEMEQYF
>few|TRBD1|TRBJ1-6|TRBV7-3
TGTGCCAGCAGCTTAGGAAGGGACAGGGGGCCGGGTTCACCCCTCCACTTT
CASSLGRDRGPGSPLHF
>once|NA|TRBJ2-7|TRBV2
TGTGCCAGCAGTGAATTTTCAGGGGCGGACGAGCAGTACTTC
CASSEFSGADEQYF
>NA|NA|TRBJ2-3|TRBV5-4
TGTGCCAGCAGCCGGAGCACAGATACGCAGTATTTT
CASSRSTDTQYF
>NA|NA|TRBJ2-1|TRBV5-4
TGTGCCAGCAGCCCCTTTGGTCTAGTTGGCAATGAGCAGTTCTTC
CASSPFGLVGNEQFF
>few|NA|TRBJ2-7|TRBV25-1
TGTGCCAGCAGTTCGCCAGGGGCGATTCAGGGTATCGAGCAGTACTTC
CASSSPGAIQGIEQYF
>NA|TRBD1|TRBJ2-1|TRBV11-3
TGTGCCAGGAAGGGGGCAGCCTACAATGAGCAGTTCTTC
CARKGAAYNEQFF
>NA|NA|TRBJ2-7|TRBV25-1
TGTGCCAGCAGTGCCTGGGGAACCGGGAGTATCTACGAGCAGTACTTC
CASSAWGTGSIYEQYF
>NA|TRBD2|TRBJ2-3|TRBV4-1
TGCGCCAGCAGCCACCCCCAGCGGGACTTCACAGATACGCAGTATTTT
CASSHPQRDFTDTQYF
>NA|NA|TRBJ2-2|TRBV9
TGTGCCAGCAGCGACTCAGCGACTAGATCGAACACCGGGGAGCTGTTTTTT
CASSDSATRSNTGELFF
>NA|NA|TRBJ2-2|TRBV2
TGTGCCAGCAAAGGACTACCGAACACCGGGGAGCTGTTTTTT
CASKGLPNTGELFF
>NA|TRBD2|TRBJ2-1|TRBV2
TGTGCCAGCAGTGAGTCCGGGTGGCGGGGGGCCTACAATGAGCAGTTCTTC
CASSESGWRGAYNEQFF
>NA|NA|TRBJ1-5|TRBV2
TGTGCCAGCAGGCTTGCGGGGGGAGGCAATCAGCCCCAGCATTTT
CASRLAGGGNQPQHF
>NA|TRBD1|TRBJ1-6|TRBV4-1
TGCGCCAGCAGCCTACCGTACGGGACAGTTACCTCACCCCTCCACTTT
CASSLPYGTVTSPLHF
>NA|TRBD1|TRBJ2-5|TRBV9
TGTGCCAGCAGCCGGACAGGGGTAGGGGAGACCCAGTACTTC
CASSRTGVGETQYF
>NA|TRBD1|TRBJ2-4|TRBV9
TGTGCCAGCAGCGCCTCTTGGGCAGGGGGCAAAAACATTCAGTACTTC
CASSASWAGGKNIQYF
>NA|TRBD1|TRBJ1-2|TRBV10-2
TGCGCCAGCAGTGAGTCGACAGGGGCCTATGGCTACACCTTC
CASSESTGAYGYTF
>NA|NA|TRBJ2-3|TRBV27
TGTGCCAGCAGTAAAGGGGGTAGCGCATACACAGATACGCAGTATTTT
CASSKGGSAYTDTQYF
>NA|NA|TRBJ1-4|TRBV4-1
TGCGCCAGCATTGTCCCTAATGAAAAACTGTTTTTT
CASIVPNEKLFF
>many|TRBD2|TRBJ2-3|TRBV6-4
TGTGCCAGCAGTGAGTCTAGCGGGGACGTCACAGATACGCAGTATTTT
CASSESSGDVTDTQYF
>few|NA|TRBJ1-4|TRBV5-6
TGTGCCAGCAGCTTGGGGCAGGGTGAAAAACTGTTTTTT
CASSLGQGEKLFF
>NA|NA|TRBJ2-7|TRBV29-1
TGCAGCGTAAAGGACACCTACGAGCAGTACTTC
CSVKDTYEQYF
>NA|TRBD1|TRBJ1-1|TRBV27
TGTGCCAGCAGCCCCATAGATTCGGACAGGGGGCTGAGCACTGAAGCTTTCTTT
CASSPIDSDRGLSTEAFF
>NA|NA|TRBJ2-3|TRBV7-6
TGTGCCAGCAGCTTTCTTTACCCAGATACGCAGTATTTT
CASSFLYPDTQYF
>once|TRBD1|TRBJ1-2|TRBV13
TGTGCCAGCAATCTAGGGGACAGGAACTATGGCTACACCTTC
CASNLGDRNYGYTF
>NA|NA|TRBJ2-1|TRBV4-2
TGTGCCAGCAGCCAAGGGGGAGGGGGCGTTTACGGTGAGCAGTTCTTC
CASSQGGGGVYGEQFF
>many|NA|TRBJ1-5|TRBV10-2
TGCGCCAGCAGGGAGGGAGGGAATCAGCCCCAGCATTTT
CASREGGNQPQHF
>NA|NA|TRBJ2-7|TRBV6-5
TGTGCCAGCTCCCTTCCGACCGGGGGGACATACGAGCAGTACTTC
CASSLPTGGTYEQYF
>NA|NA|TRBJ2-4|TRBV7-2
TGTGCCAGCAGCTTAGTCGCTAGTCGCGCTGCTGCCAAAAACATTCAGTACTTC
CASSLVASRAAAKNIQYF
>few|TRBD2|TRBJ2-7|TRBV5-6
TGTGCCAGCAGACAAAGACTAGCGGGGTATCACGAGCAGTACTTC
CASRQRLAGYHEQYF
>NA|TRBD1|TRBJ2-6|TRBV7-2
TGTGCCAGCAAATTATTTAGGGGGCTCGGGGCCAACGTCCTGACTTTC
CASKLFRGLGANVLTF
>NA|TRBD2|TRBJ2-3|TRBV19
TGTGCCAGTAGTATAAACGTTGGGCTAGCGGGAGCAGATACGCAGTATTTT
CASSINVGLAGADTQYF
>NA|NA|TRBJ2-3|TRBV29-1
TGCAGCATAACGTCAGCGACTACGCAGTATTTT
CSITSATTQYF
>NA|TRBD1|TRBJ2-7|TRBV10-2
TGCGCCAGCAGTACCCGACAGGGGATGAGAAACGAGCAGTACTTC
CASSTRQGMRNEQYF
>many|NA|TRBJ2-3|TRBV9
TGTGCCAGCAGCGTAGGTCCCCCAGATACGCAGTATTTT
CASSVGPPDTQYF
>NA|NA|TRBJ2-7|TRBV28
TGTGCCAGCAGTTTCAGTGGGATCAACGAGCAGTACTTC
CASSFSGINEQYF
>many|NA|TRBJ2-2|TRBV11-1
TGTGCCAGCAGCCCTTCCATTGAGGGAGGCGGGGAGCTGTTTTTT
CASSPSIEGGGELFF
>few|TRBD1|TRBJ1-1|TRBV27
TGTGCCAGCAGTTTAGGGACAGGGAGATCGAACACTGAAGCTTTCTTT
CASSLGTGRSNTEAFF
>NA|TRBD2|TRBJ2-7|TRBV25-1
TGTGCCAGCAGTGAATTTTCGGGGACTAGCGACGAATACGAGCAGTACTTC
CASSEFSGTSDEYEQYF
>NA|TRBD1|TRBJ2-1|TRBV25-1
TGTGCCAGCAGTGAAGGTAGGACAGGGGCCTACAATGAGCAGTTCTTC
CASSEGRTGAYNEQFF
>NA|TRBD2|TRBJ2-3|TRBV7-6
TGTGCCAGCAGCCCCCGGGGGGAGGATACGCAGTATTTT
CASSPRGEDTQYF
>NA|NA|TRBJ2-2|TRBV28
TGTGCCAGCAGTTTGGTGGGGGGCTATACCGGGGAGCTGTTTTTT
CASSLVGGYTGELFF
>NA|NA|TRBJ1-4|TRBV2
TGTGCCGGATCGGACGGAGTTTCAACTAATGAAAAACTGTTTTTT
CAGSDGVSTNEKLFF
>NA|TRBD2|TRBJ2-7|TRBV4-2
TGTGCCAGCAGCCAAGGACTAGCGGGAGGCTACGAGCAGTACTTC
CASSQGLAGGYEQYF
>NA|TRBD2|TRBJ2-7|TRBV6-5
TGTGCCAGCAGTTACTCGACTAGCGGGCCCGGCCACGAGCAGTACTTC
CASSYSTSGPGHEQYF